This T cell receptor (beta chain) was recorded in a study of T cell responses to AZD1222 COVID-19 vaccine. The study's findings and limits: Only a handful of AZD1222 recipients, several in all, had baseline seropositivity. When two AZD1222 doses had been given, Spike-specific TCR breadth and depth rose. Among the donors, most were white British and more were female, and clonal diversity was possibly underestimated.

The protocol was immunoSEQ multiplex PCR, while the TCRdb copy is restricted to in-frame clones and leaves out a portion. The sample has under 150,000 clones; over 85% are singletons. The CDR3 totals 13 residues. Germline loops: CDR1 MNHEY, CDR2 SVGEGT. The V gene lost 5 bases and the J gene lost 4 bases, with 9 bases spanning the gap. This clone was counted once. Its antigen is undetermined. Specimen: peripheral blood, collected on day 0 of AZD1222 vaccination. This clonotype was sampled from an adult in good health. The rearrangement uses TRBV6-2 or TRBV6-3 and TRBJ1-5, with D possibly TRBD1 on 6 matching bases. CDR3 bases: TGTGCCAGCAGTAAAAGGGGGAATCAGCCCCAGCATTTT. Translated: CASSKRGNQPQHF.